In its sample, the clone carrying this T cell receptor (beta chain) was seen many times. These data originate in a study of CD8 T cells in ankylosing spondylitis. CDR3 size: 15 residues. Germline V gene data show CDR1 as DFQATT and CDR2 as SNEGSKA (reference sequence). Trimming pared 4 bases from V and 2 bases from J, leaving 15 bases between. MiXCR, run by TCRdb on the 5' RACE reads, gives a single entry per CDR3 protein. The sample shows 300,000 to 400,000 distinct CDR3 sequences, 11% of them seen only once. This chain uses TRBV20-1 with TRBJ1-5, with TRBD1 as a possible D gene (6 bases). The receptor was isolated from a female donor with ankylosing spondylitis or in good health (not recorded which). The sequenced sample was blood, either unsorted or a sorted T cell fraction (not recorded which). CDR3 protein: CSATTGTGGNQPQHF. CDR3 in DNA: TGCAGTGCTACCACAGGGACTGGAGGCAATCAGCCCCAGCATTTT.